This T cell receptor (delta chain) was retrieved from a study of Vδ1+ human thymocytes. The template was reverse-transcribed extracted RNA. Pooled V-gene forward primers with one constant-region reverse primer generated the CDR3 amplicons by multiplex PCR. TCRdb reanalyzed the multiplex PCR reads using CATT. The sample has about 50,000 delta-chain clones; about 15% are singletons. Concerning this clone: Its antigen is still unknown.

Findings of the study overall: Unlike peripheral blood Vdelta1+ controls, thymic delta-chain sequences included around 18% Vdelta2 and few Vdelta3. In the thymus, TRG and TRD repertoires looked highly polyclonal with Gaussian CDR3 lengths.

CDR1 is TSWWSYY, CDR2 QGS, per germline. V shed 3 bases, J shed 0 bases, and the junction held 13 bases outside the gene matches. The CDR3 spans 18 residues. The chain is built from TRDV1 and TRDJ1, with 7 bases that match TRDD3. This receptor was obtained from a girl under two years old who had congenital heart surgery. The sequenced sample was Vdelta1+ gamma-delta thymocytes from the thymus. The subset denotes: FACS-sorted CD3+ TCRalphabeta- TCRVdelta1+ TCRVdelta2- thymocytes. In DNA form, the CDR3 reads TGTGCTCTTGGGGAGTTTTGCGGATACGCAATGTACACCGATAAACTCATCTTT. Encoded protein: CALGEFCGYAMYTDKLIF.